A selection of T cell receptor beta chains follows, all from one sample in a study of OX40 agonist ivuxolimab in advanced cancers. TCRdb's copy holds only in-frame clones and misses some; the assay was immunoSEQ multiplex PCR. The sample records roughly 70,000 clones, about nine tenths being singletons. Specimen: CD4+ or CD8+ T cells sorted from blood, collected in a trial of the OX40 agonist ivuxolimab. These receptors all stem from an adult with an advanced solid tumor such as melanoma, head and neck, liver or kidney cancer. CDR3s include the opening cysteine and the closing phenylalanine or tryptophan. The D gene is left open where the match is weak. Part of the rows lack a size; the others show once, few, many or a class for expanded clones.

v_call,cdr3_length,j_call,d_call,clone_size,cdr3_nt,cdr3_aa
TRBV7-9,13,TRBJ1-1,-,-,TGTGCCAGCAGCACCCGACAGAACACTGAAGCTTTCTTT,CASSTRQNTEAFF
TRBV19,13,TRBJ2-7,-,once,TGTGCCAGTAGTTCCCGGTATGACCACGAGCAGTACTTC,CASSSRYDHEQYF
TRBV6-6,16,TRBJ2-1,-,-,TGTGCCAGCAGGCCCACAGCCTGGAGCTCCTACAATGAGCAGTTCTTC,CASRPTAWSSYNEQFF
TRBV28,12,TRBJ1-6,-,-,TGTGCCAGCCGAAGGGGAAATTCACCCCTCCACTTT,CASRRGNSPLHF
TRBV7-3,15,TRBJ2-7,TRBD2,-,TGTGCCAGCAGCTTTTCTAGCGGCAGCACCTACGAGCAGTACTTC,CASSFSSGSTYEQYF
TRBV12-1,15,TRBJ1-5,-,-,TGTGCCAGCAGCCCCAGGAGACCGAGGGTTCAGCCCCAGCATTTT,CASSPRRPRVQPQHF
TRBV19,15,TRBJ2-5,-,-,TGTGCCAGTAGCCCTCGTAGGGGTGGGGGAGAGACCCAGTACTTC,CASSPRRGGGETQYF
TRBV7-2,16,TRBJ2-7,TRBD2,-,TGTGCCAGCAGCTTAGCTTCCAGCGGGGGGACCTACGAGCAGTACTTC,CASSLASSGGTYEQYF
TRBV5-1,19,TRBJ2-7,TRBD2,-,TGCGCCAGCAGCTTGGTGGGACTAGCGGGAGTGGGGTATACGTACGAGCAGTACTTC,CASSLVGLAGVGYTYEQYF
TRBV6-5,15,TRBJ1-5,-,-,TGTGCCAGCCAAATTAGACCTTATAGCAATCAGCCCCAGCATTTT,CASQIRPYSNQPQHF
TRBV5-1,17,TRBJ1-4,-,-,TGCGCCAGCAGCCCCCGGGGGGGGCAAGCGCCTAATGAAAAACTGTTTTTT,CASSPRGGQAPNEKLFF
TRBV5-4,13,TRBJ1-2,-,-,TGTGCCAGCAGCTTGGCCGGGGGCGATGGCTACACCTTC,CASSLAGGDGYTF
TRBV9,14,TRBJ1-2,TRBD1,-,TGTGCCAGCAGCACGGGACAGCTTTCTCCTGGCTACACCTTC,CASSTGQLSPGYTF
TRBV6-5,16,TRBJ2-3,-,-,TGTGCCAGCAGTTACTCGTCGGCAGTCTTCACAGATACGCAGTATTTT,CASSYSSAVFTDTQYF
TRBV7-2,17,TRBJ2-3,TRBD2,-,TGTGCCAGCAGCTTACTAGCGGGAGGAAGGGGTGGAAATACGCAGTATTTT,CASSLLAGGRGGNTQYF
TRBV9,15,TRBJ1-4,-,once,TGTGCCAGCAGCCCCGGTGTGACAGGCAATGAAAAACTGTTTTTT,CASSPGVTGNEKLFF
TRBV19,17,TRBJ2-2,TRBD2,-,TGTGCCAGTAGATCGGACGGTCCGGGACTAGCGGGCGGGGAGCTGTTTTTT,CASRSDGPGLAGGELFF
TRBV27,15,TRBJ2-5,-,-,TGTGCCAGCAGGCTTAACCTGGGGAGTCCCGAGACCCAGTACTTC,CASRLNLGSPETQYF
TRBV2,14,TRBJ2-5,TRBD1,-,TGTGCCAGCAGTAAACAGGGGGCCGGGGAGACCCAGTACTTC,CASSKQGAGETQYF
TRBV11-1,15,TRBJ2-2,TRBD1,-,TGTGCCAGCAGCTTAGGGACAGGGAACACCGGGGAGCTGTTTTTT,CASSLGTGNTGELFF
TRBV4-2,12,TRBJ2-7,-,-,TGTGCCAGCAGCCAAGATGGCCCCGAGCAGTACTTC,CASSQDGPEQYF
TRBV4-1,15,TRBJ2-1,-,-,TGCGCCAGCAGCCAAGATCCCCGCAGGGGGGATGAGCAGTTCTTC,CASSQDPRRGDEQFF
TRBV5-1,16,TRBJ2-3,TRBD2,-,TGCGCCAGCAGCAGGCCCGGGACTAGCGGGACAGATACGCAGTATTTT,CASSRPGTSGTDTQYF
TRBV10-3,14,TRBJ1-1,-,-,TGTGCCATCAGTGAGTCTCTGAGACAATCTGAAGCTTTCTTT,CAISESLRQSEAFF
TRBV19,14,TRBJ1-5,-,-,TGTGCCAGTAGTATAGTCCCGAAGGTTCAGCCCCAGCATTTT,CASSIVPKVQPQHF
TRBV11-3,15,TRBJ2-7,-,-,TGTGCCAGCAGCTTAGACAGGGGGGTCAGCTACGAGCAGTACTTC,CASSLDRGVSYEQYF
TRBV14,16,TRBJ2-1,TRBD2,few,TGTGCCAGCAGCCCTCGGGTTAGCGGGAGGACGAATGAGCAGTTCTTC,CASSPRVSGRTNEQFF
TRBV2,14,TRBJ2-5,TRBD1,-,TGTGCCAGCCGTAGGGTGGGACAGCAAGAGACCCAGTACTTC,CASRRVGQQETQYF
TRBV7-2,13,TRBJ1-2,-,-,TGTGCCAGCAGCCCGGACGTTAACTATGGCTACACCTTC,CASSPDVNYGYTF
TRBV7-8,13,TRBJ2-3,-,-,TGTGCCAGCAGCTTAGCGCGGGAAGATACGCAGTATTTT,CASSLAREDTQYF
TRBV23-1,15,TRBJ2-5,TRBD2,-,TGCGCCAGCCCGCGTTGTAAAGGGAGGGGAGAGACCCAGTACTTC,CASPRCKGRGETQYF
TRBV27,17,TRBJ2-7,TRBD2,few,TGTGCCAGCAGTCCGGGACTAGCGGGAGGGCGTAAGAACGAGCAGTACTTC,CASSPGLAGGRKNEQYF
TRBV7-9,13,TRBJ1-6,-,-,TGTGCCAGCAGCTTAAGTAATTCGGGGCCCCTCCACTTT,CASSLSNSGPLHF
TRBV7-9,15,TRBJ2-7,TRBD1,-,TGTGCCAGCAGCTCATCCGGGACAGGCAACTACGAGCAGTACTTC,CASSSSGTGNYEQYF
TRBV10-3,16,TRBJ2-1,-,-,TGTGCCATCAGTGAGTCCCCGGGGAGCTCCTATAATGAGCAGTTCTTC,CAISESPGSSYNEQFF
TRBV7-3,12,TRBJ2-2,-,once,TGTGCCAGCAGCCCTATCACCGGGGAGCTGTTTTTT,CASSPITGELFF
TRBV27,13,TRBJ1-2,-,-,TGTGCCAGCAGTTCTCCCAGCCTCTATGGCTACACCTTC,CASSSPSLYGYTF
TRBV7-7,18,TRBJ2-2,TRBD1,-,TGTGCTAGCAGCCCCGGCTCGGGACAGGGGATTGGCACCGGGGAGCTGTTTTTT,CASSPGSGQGIGTGELFF